Shown below are 29 T cell receptor beta chains from a single sample sequenced in a study of cytomegalovirus exposure and HLA in healthy donors. Data came from immunoSEQ multiplex PCR; TCRdb stores just in-frame clones and leaves some out. The data show about 110,000 clones, with 88% seen just once and about 2% held by the top ten. Sample: PBMCs. The receptor source for this set is a woman in her late teens or twenties in good health and CMV-seronegative.

This clone was seen only once. The CDR3 loop is CASRSGGDYGELFF. The DNA for the CDR3 is TGCGCCAGCAGAAGCGGAGGGGACTACGGGGAGCTGTTTTTT. The chain uses TRBV5-1 and TRBJ2-2, with 7 bases lining up with TRBD2. The CDR3 covers 14 residues. Trimming at V came to 5 bases and at J to 7 bases, leaving 8 bases not matched to a gene. Germline values: CDR1 SGHRS, CDR2 YFSETQ.

Only one count was recorded for this clone. The chain has TRBV5-1 and TRBJ2-3, with 11 nucleotides matching TRBD2. The J segment lost 10 bases and the V segment lost 4 bases, leaving 8 bases of the junction unmatched. Germline V lookup: CDR1 SGHRS, CDR2 YFSETQ. The length of the CDR3 is 14 residues. The CDR3 protein is CASSISGGAKAQYF. CDR3 bases: TGCGCCAGCAGCATTAGCGGGGGGGCCAAGGCGCAGTATTTT.

This chain connects TRBV18 to TRBJ2-4, with D tentatively TRBD2 (5 bases). The CDR3 is 15 amino acids. V shed 0 bases and J shed 3 bases, with 9 bases lying between them. Germline V gives CDR1 KGHSH, CDR2 LQKENI. The CDR3 DNA follows: TGTGCCAGCTCACCACCCTCGGCGGGCAAAAACATTCAGTACTTC. Protein: CASSPPSAGKNIQYF.

There are a few counts of this clone. The chain recombines TRBV6-1 with TRBJ1-2; the D gene is possibly TRBD1 (5 bases). Trimming pared 6 bases from V and 5 bases from J, leaving 13 bases between. The germline gives CDR1 MNHNS, CDR2 SASEGT. The CDR3 extends over 13 amino acids. As DNA, the CDR3 is TGTGCCAGCAGGGAGTCTACAGGATATGGCTACACCTTC. Amino acid sequence: CASRESTGYGYTF.

The chain links TRBV27 to TRBJ1-1; the D is unclear. The germline V gene encodes CDR1 MNHEY and CDR2 SMNVEV (reference sequence). CDR3 length: 16 residues. Trimming cost V 3 bases and J 2 bases, with 16 bases left between them. The CDR3 loop is CASSFLGYGGNTEAFF. The DNA of the CDR3 is TGTGCCAGCAGTTTTTTGGGGTACGGAGGAAACACTGAAGCTTTCTTT.

This chain connects TRBV15 to TRBJ1-5, with D possibly matching TRBD1 (5 bases). V shed 4 bases and J shed 0 bases, with 7 bases lying between them. The CDR3 is 14 amino acids. Germline V gives CDR1 LNHNV, CDR2 YYDKDF (reference sequence). CDR3 residues: CATSTGYSNQPQHF. The CDR3 DNA is TGTGCCACCAGCACAGGGTATAGCAATCAGCCCCAGCATTTT.

As DNA, the CDR3 is TGTGCCAGCAGCTTAGTCCGGGGCAATGAGCAGTTCTTC. Translated: CASSLVRGNEQFF. The rearrangement uses TRBV7-7 and TRBJ2-1, with D tentatively TRBD2 (5 bases). The length of the CDR3 is 13 residues. Germline CDR1 is SSHAT and CDR2 is FNYEAQ (reference sequence). Trimming left V 1 base short and J 6 bases short, with 7 bases between.

Only one count was recorded for this clone. Here the CDR3 DNA reads TGCGCCAGCAGCTTTCAGGGGGGCATATATGAGCAGTTCTTC. It is translated as CASSFQGGIYEQFF. The V gene is TRBV5-1, the J gene TRBJ2-1, with a tentative D call TRBD1 (7 bases). Germline CDR1 reads SGHRS; CDR2 reads YFSETQ. V was pared by 2 bases and J by 8 bases, with 14 bases between. The CDR3 contains 14 residues.

CDR3 sequence (DNA): TGTGCCAGTAGTATTTCAGGACTAAACAATGAGCAGTTCTTC. It codes for CASSISGLNNEQFF. The rearrangement links TRBV19 to TRBJ2-1; D may be TRBD2 (6 bases). Germline V gives CDR1 LNHDA, CDR2 SQIVND (reference sequence). The V gene lost 3 bases and the J gene lost 5 bases, with 11 bases spanning the gap. The CDR3 runs to 14 residues. Full variable domain (outside the CDR3, taken from reference TRBV19 and TRBJ2-1): DGGITQSPKYLFRKEGQNVTLSCEQNLNHDAMYWYRQDPGQGLRLIYYSQIVNDFQKGDIAEGYSVSREKKESFPLTVTSAQKNPTAFYLCASSISGLNNEQFFGPGTRLTVL.

J is TRBJ1-6 and V is TRBV11-2, with 9 positions matching TRBD1. Germline V gives CDR1 SGHAT, CDR2 FQNNGV. The CDR3 spans 16 residues. V was pared by 4 bases and J by 10 bases, with 11 bases of the junction left unmatched. DNA for the CDR3: TGTGCCAGCAGCTCGGGATCCGGGACAGGGATATCACCCCTCCACTTT. Amino acid sequence: CASSSGSGTGISPLHF.

This clone showed up just once. The rearrangement uses TRBV11-2 and TRBJ2-5, with 9 bases matching TRBD1. J gave up 5 bases and V 5 bases, and 6 bases lay outside the gene matches. Germline CDR1 is SGHAT and CDR2 is FQNNGV. The CDR3 is made up of 14 amino acids. Written as DNA, the CDR3 is TGTGCCAGCAGCCCGGGACAGGGTTGGGAGACCCAGTACTTC. Translated, it gives CASSPGQGWETQYF.

The gene calls are TRBV4-2 and TRBJ1-2; D is possibly TRBD1 (5 bases). CDR3 length: 19 residues. V lost 3 bases and J 5 bases, leaving 28 bases between the germline ends. CDR1 and CDR2 from the germline V gene are LGHNA and YNFKEQ. Here the CDR3 DNA reads TGTGCCAGCAGCCAGTTAAACTGGGGTGGGGGGTTGACAAAGTATGGCTACACCTTC. Its translation is CASSQLNWGGGLTKYGYTF.

CDR3 nucleotide sequence: TGTGCCAGCAGTGACTTACAGGGGAACACCGGGGAGCTGTTTTTT. Translation gives CASSDLQGNTGELFF. The V call is TRBV2, the J call TRBJ2-2, with a tentative D call TRBD1 (6 bases). From germline, CDR1 is SNHLY and CDR2 FYNNEI. The ends were cut back, 3 bases at V and 1 base at J, with 9 bases in the middle. This CDR3 has 15 amino acids.

The genes are TRBV28 and TRBJ2-1; D gene ambiguous. The CDR3 length is 15 residues. Germline V gene data show CDR1 as MDHEN and CDR2 as SYDVKM. V lost 1 base and J 5 bases, leaving 12 bases between the germline ends. In DNA form, the CDR3 reads TGTGCCAGCAGTTTATTGTCCCCCACTGACAATGAGCAGTTCTTC. Translating it yields CASSLLSPTDNEQFF.

At least ten counts were recorded for this clone. The CDR3 loop reads CASSHGQGFYNSPLHF. The CDR3 bases are TGTGCCAGCAGCCATGGACAGGGCTTTTATAATTCACCCCTCCACTTT. The chain uses TRBV7-9 and TRBJ1-6, with 8 nucleotides matching TRBD1. The CDR3 runs to 16 residues. Trimming at V came to 5 bases and at J to 4 bases, leaving 7 bases not matched to a gene. Germline CDR1 reads SEHNR; CDR2 reads FQNEAQ (reference sequence).

V gene TRBV5-6 combines with J gene TRBJ2-5, with a weak D call TRBD1 (6 bases). V was clipped by 5 bases and J by 5 bases, with 13 bases between them. CDR3 length: 13 residues. Looked up from germline, CDR1 is SGHDT and CDR2 is YYEEEE. The CDR3 sequence: CASSLRTAETQYF. CDR3 nucleotide sequence: TGTGCCAGCAGTCTTCGGACAGCCGAGACCCAGTACTTC.

The chain has TRBV4-3 and TRBJ2-5; 11 bases match TRBD2. This CDR3 is 17 amino acids long. Germline V gives CDR1 LGHNA, CDR2 YSLEER. Germline trimming cut 0 bases from V and 5 bases from J; bases unmatched to any gene: 8. Here the CDR3 DNA reads TGCGCCAGCAGCCAAGATATAGCGGGGGGGTCCGGGGAGACCCAGTACTTC. Translating it yields CASSQDIAGGSGETQYF.

This clone was seen a handful of times. The rearrangement links TRBV28 to TRBJ2-7; the match to TRBD2 covers 8 bases. V was pared by 7 bases and J by 4 bases, with 6 bases of the junction left unmatched. The CDR3 runs to 13 residues. CDR1 is MDHEN and CDR2 is SYDVKM in the germline V gene. The CDR3 is CASIREGRYEQYF. The CDR3 coding sequence is TGTGCCAGCATACGGGAGGGTAGGTACGAGCAGTACTTC.

This chain links TRBV20-1 with TRBJ1-1, with 9 bases aligning to TRBD1. The ends lost 7 bases at V and 10 bases at J; junction bases unmatched: 4. The CDR3 covers 10 residues. Germline assignment: CDR1 DFQATT and CDR2 SNEGSKA (reference sequence). The CDR3 nucleotides read TGCAGTGTCCCACAGGGGGCAGCTTTCTTT. It specifies CSVPQGAAFF.

This sequence joins TRBV2 and TRBJ1-2, with D possibly matching TRBD1 (6 bases). The CDR3 has 11 amino acids. Germline V CDR1 and CDR2: SNHLY, FYNNEI. Trimming took off 9 bases at V and 5 bases at J, with 10 bases between the two ends. The CDR3 sequence is CASGQSYGYTF. CDR3 coding DNA: TGTGCCAGTGGACAGTCATATGGCTACACCTTC.

The chain uses TRBV29-1 and TRBJ2-1, with 7 bases matching TRBD1. This CDR3 has 14 residues. The germline CDR1 and CDR2 sequences are SQVTM and ANQGSEA. The J segment lost 8 bases and the V segment lost 0 bases, leaving 7 bases of the junction unmatched. The CDR3 DNA sequence: TGCAGCGTTGAAGATCAGGGACAGAACGATGAGCAGTTCTTC. Encoded protein: CSVEDQGQNDEQFF.

This clone was observed a single time. The V gene is TRBV9, the J gene TRBJ2-5, with 9 bases that match TRBD2. The V gene end was trimmed by 10 bases and the J gene end by 4 bases; junction bases not matched to a gene: 14. The CDR3 length is 15 residues. CDR1 SGDLS and CDR2 YYNGEE come from the germline V gene. The CDR3 loop is CASSLIGLATETQYF. In DNA form, the CDR3 reads TGTGCCTCAAGCCTAATCGGACTAGCGACAGAGACCCAGTACTTC.

The V and J genes are TRBV30 and TRBJ2-7; the match to TRBD1 covers 7 bases. The V gene's germline CDR1 is GTSNPN and CDR2 SVGIG (reference sequence). The CDR3 sequence is 14 residues long. J was trimmed by 3 bases and V by 3 bases; bases with no gene match: 8. CDR3 nucleotide sequence: TGTGCCTGGAGCCCCGGGGACAGCGACTACGAGCAGTACTTC. Amino acid sequence: CAWSPGDSDYEQYF.

This clone was seen only once. The gene calls are TRBV27 and TRBJ2-1, with unresolved D. Germline CDR1 is MNHEY and CDR2 is SMNVEV (reference sequence). The length of the CDR3 is 12 residues. V was pared by 0 bases and J by 10 bases, with 7 bases between. The CDR3 is CASSLSLREQFF. The CDR3, as DNA: TGTGCCAGCAGTTTATCCCTACGGGAGCAGTTCTTC.

V and J are TRBV10-3 and TRBJ1-3, with D tentatively TRBD1 (6 bases). Germline CDR1 reads ENHRY; CDR2 reads SYGVKD. V lost 0 bases and J 0 bases, leaving 9 bases between the germline ends. The CDR3 extends over 16 amino acids. The CDR3 region is CAISESIQGSGNTIYF. In DNA, the CDR3 is TGTGCCATCAGTGAGTCGATACAGGGCTCTGGAAACACCATATATTTT.

The chain is built from TRBV4-2 and TRBJ1-4; 11 bases agree with TRBD1. The CDR3 is 17 residues long. The J segment lost 8 bases and the V segment lost 0 bases, leaving 8 bases of the junction unmatched. Germline-derived CDR1 and CDR2 are LGHNA and YNFKEQ. The CDR3 here is CASSQDTPGQGGEKLFF. The DNA of the CDR3 is TGTGCCAGCAGCCAAGATACTCCGGGACAGGGGGGGGAAAAACTGTTTTTT.

This sequence joins TRBV28 and TRBJ2-7; possible D gene TRBD1, 5 bases. Trimming removed 2 bases from V and 4 bases from J, with 12 bases in between. Germline lookup yields CDR1 MDHEN and CDR2 SYDVKM. The CDR3 is 14 amino acids. Here the CDR3 DNA reads TGTGCCAGCAGTTTAACAGGACCCTCGTACGAGCAGTACTTC. This codes for CASSLTGPSYEQYF.

This chain links TRBV19 with TRBJ2-7; 9 bases match TRBD1. The junction had 5 bases not matched to a gene; V was cut back by 5 bases and J by 6 bases. The germline V gene encodes CDR1 LNHDA and CDR2 SQIVND (reference sequence). The CDR3 spans 13 residues. The CDR3 reads CASSSWTGVEQYF. In DNA, the CDR3 is TGTGCCAGTAGTTCCTGGACAGGGGTCGAGCAGTACTTC.

The chain recombines TRBV5-4 with TRBJ2-1; a possible D gene is TRBD2 (6 bases). Trimming took 2 bases from V and 2 from J, leaving 20 bases between them. Germline V gene sequence: CDR1 SGHNT, CDR2 YYREEE (reference sequence). The CDR3 spans 18 residues. The CDR3 DNA reads as TGTGCCAGCAGCTTTTCCGTATTGGAGGGCTATCCCTACAATGAGCAGTTCTTC. This sequence encodes CASSFSVLEGYPYNEQFF.